This T cell receptor beta chain was observed in a study of T cell changes during pregnancy in multiple sclerosis. This table comes from immunoSEQ multiplex PCR, and its TCRdb copy is limited to in-frame clones, with some not included. This sample has tens of thousands of clones, with 85% to 90% found just once. CDR1 SGHRS and CDR2 YFSETQ come from the germline V gene. The ends lost 4 bases at V and 7 bases at J; junction bases unmatched: 5. The CDR3 contains 15 residues. The sample in question was CD4+ T cells from peripheral blood mononuclear cells, obtained in the first trimester of pregnancy. The TCR originated in a female donor with multiple sclerosis, enrolled in a pregnancy study. The chain has TRBV5-1 and TRBJ1-6, with TRBD1 matching over 10 bases. Here the CDR3 DNA reads TGCGCCAGCAGCCTAGGGACAGGGGAAAATTCACCCCTCCACTTT. Translation: CASSLGTGENSPLHF.